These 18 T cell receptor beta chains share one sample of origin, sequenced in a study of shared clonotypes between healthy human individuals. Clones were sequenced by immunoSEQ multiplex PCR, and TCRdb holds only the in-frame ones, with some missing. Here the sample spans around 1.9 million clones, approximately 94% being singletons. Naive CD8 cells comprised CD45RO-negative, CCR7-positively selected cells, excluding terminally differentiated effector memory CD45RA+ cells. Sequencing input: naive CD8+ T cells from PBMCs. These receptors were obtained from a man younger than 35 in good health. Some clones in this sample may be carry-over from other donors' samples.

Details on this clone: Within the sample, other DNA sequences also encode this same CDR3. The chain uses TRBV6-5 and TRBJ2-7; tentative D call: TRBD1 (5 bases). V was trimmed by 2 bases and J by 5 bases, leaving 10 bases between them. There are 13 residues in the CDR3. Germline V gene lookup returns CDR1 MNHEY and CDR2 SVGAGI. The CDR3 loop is CASSYGGANEQYF. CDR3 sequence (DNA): TGTGCCAGCAGTTACGGTGGGGCGAACGAGCAGTACTTC.

The CDR3 region is CASSPRDSDEKLFF. The CDR3 DNA is TGTGCCAGCTCACCAAGGGACAGTGATGAAAAACTGTTTTTT. The chain employs TRBV18 and TRBJ1-4; 7 bases line up with TRBD1. CDR3 length: 14 residues. The V gene's germline CDR1 is KGHSH and CDR2 LQKENI. The V gene end was trimmed by 2 bases and the J gene end by 6 bases; junction bases not matched to a gene: 3. The full variable domain, completed using reference TRBV18 and TRBJ1-4, is NAGVMQNPRHLVRRRGQEARLRCSPMKGHSHVYWYRQLPEEGLKFMVYLQKENIIDESGMPKERFSAEFPKEGPSILRIQQVVRGDSAAYFCASSPRDSDEKLFFGSGTQLSVL.

The CDR3 loop is CASSLSLGNYNEQFF. The DNA for the CDR3 is TGTGCCAGCAGCCTTAGTCTAGGAAACTACAATGAGCAGTTCTTC. V gene TRBV7-9 combines with J gene TRBJ2-1, with unresolved D. Germline loops: CDR1 SEHNR, CDR2 FQNEAQ (reference sequence). CDR3 length: 15 amino acids. V lost 5 bases, J lost 3 bases, and 14 bases lay in between.

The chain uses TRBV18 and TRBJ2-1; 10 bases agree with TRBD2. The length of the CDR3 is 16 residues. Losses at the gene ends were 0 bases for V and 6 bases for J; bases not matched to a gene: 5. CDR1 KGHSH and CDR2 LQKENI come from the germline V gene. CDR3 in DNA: TGTGCCAGCTCACCACCCGGGACTAGCGAAGTCAATGAGCAGTTCTTC. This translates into CASSPPGTSEVNEQFF.

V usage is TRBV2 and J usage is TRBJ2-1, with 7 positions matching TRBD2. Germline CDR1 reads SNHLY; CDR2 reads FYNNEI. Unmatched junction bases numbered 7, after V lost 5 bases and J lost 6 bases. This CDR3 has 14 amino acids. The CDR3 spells CASSRVVAGNEQFF. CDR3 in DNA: TGTGCCAGCAGTAGGGTAGTAGCGGGCAATGAGCAGTTCTTC.

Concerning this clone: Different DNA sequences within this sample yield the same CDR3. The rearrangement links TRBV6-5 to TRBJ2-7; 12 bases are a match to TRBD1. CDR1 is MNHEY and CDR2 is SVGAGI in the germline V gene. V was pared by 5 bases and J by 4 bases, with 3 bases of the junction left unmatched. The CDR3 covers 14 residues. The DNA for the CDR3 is TGTGCCAGCAGTCCGGGACAGGGGGCTTACGAGCAGTACTTC. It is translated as CASSPGQGAYEQYF.

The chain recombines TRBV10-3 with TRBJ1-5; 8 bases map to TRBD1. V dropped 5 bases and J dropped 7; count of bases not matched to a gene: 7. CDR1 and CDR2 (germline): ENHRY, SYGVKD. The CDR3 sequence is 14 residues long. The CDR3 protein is CAISSGGVGQPQHF. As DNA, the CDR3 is TGTGCCATCAGTTCAGGGGGCGTAGGACAGCCCCAGCATTTT.

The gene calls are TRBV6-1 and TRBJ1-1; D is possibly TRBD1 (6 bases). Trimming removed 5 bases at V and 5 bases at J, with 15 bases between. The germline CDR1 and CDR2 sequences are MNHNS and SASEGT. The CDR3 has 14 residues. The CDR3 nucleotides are TGTGCCAGCAGTCGAGGAAGGGGGATGACTGAAGCTTTCTTT. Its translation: CASSRGRGMTEAFF.

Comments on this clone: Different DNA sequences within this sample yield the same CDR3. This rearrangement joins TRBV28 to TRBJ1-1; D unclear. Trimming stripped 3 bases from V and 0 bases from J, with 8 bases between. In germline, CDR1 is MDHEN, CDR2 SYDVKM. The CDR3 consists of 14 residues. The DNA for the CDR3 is TGTGCCAGCAGTTTTCGGCCGCTGAACACTGAAGCTTTCTTT. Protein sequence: CASSFRPLNTEAFF.

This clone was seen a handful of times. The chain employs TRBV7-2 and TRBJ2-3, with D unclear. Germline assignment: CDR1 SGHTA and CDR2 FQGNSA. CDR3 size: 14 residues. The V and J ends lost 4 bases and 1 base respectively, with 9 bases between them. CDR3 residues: CASSSASRTDTQYF. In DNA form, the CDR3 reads TGTGCCAGCAGCTCCGCCAGTCGCACAGATACGCAGTATTTT.

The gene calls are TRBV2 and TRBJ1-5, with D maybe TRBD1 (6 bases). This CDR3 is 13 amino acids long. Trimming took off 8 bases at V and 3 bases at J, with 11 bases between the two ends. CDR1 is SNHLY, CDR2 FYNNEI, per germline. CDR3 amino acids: CASADRYNQPQHF. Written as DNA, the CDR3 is TGTGCCAGCGCGGACAGATACAATCAGCCCCAGCATTTT.

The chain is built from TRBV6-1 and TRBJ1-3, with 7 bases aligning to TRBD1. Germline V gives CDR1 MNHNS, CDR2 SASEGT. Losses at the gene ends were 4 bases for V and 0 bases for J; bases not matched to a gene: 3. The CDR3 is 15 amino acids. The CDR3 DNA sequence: TGTGCCAGCAGTGCCCGGGACAGCTCTGGAAACACCATATATTTT. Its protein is CASSARDSSGNTIYF.

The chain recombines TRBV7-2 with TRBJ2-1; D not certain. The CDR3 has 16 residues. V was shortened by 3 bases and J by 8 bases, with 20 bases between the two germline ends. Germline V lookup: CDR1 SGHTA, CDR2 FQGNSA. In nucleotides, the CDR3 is TGTGCCAGCAGCTTCCCATCCTCCGGCATGAGCCATGAGCAGTTCTTC. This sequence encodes CASSFPSSGMSHEQFF.

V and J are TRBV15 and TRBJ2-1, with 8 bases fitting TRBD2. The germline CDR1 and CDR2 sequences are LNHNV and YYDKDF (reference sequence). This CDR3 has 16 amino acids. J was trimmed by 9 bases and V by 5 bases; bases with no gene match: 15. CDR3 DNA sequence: TGTGCCACCAGCGCACAGGGACCAGCGGGAGCGGGTGAGCAGTTCTTC. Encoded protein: CATSAQGPAGAGEQFF.

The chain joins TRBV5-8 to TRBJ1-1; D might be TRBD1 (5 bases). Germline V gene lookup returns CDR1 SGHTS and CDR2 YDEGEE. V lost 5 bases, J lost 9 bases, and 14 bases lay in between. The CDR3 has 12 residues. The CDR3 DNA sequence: TGTGCCAGCAGTTGGGGGAACCCACAAGCTTTCTTT. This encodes CASSWGNPQAFF.

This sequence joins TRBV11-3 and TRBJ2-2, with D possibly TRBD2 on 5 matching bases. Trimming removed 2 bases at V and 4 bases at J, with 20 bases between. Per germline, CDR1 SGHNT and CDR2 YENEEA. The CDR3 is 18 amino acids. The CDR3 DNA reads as TGTGCCAGCAGCTTAACGGTCCTAGCACATACAAGCACCGGGGAGCTGTTTTTT. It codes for CASSLTVLAHTSTGELFF. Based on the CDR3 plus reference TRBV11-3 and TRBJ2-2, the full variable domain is EAGVVQSPRYKIIEKKQPVAFWCNPISGHNTLYWYLQNLGQGPELLIRYENEEAVDDSQLPKDRFSAERLKGVDSTLKIQPAELGDSAVYLCASSLTVLAHTSTGELFFGEGSRLTVL.

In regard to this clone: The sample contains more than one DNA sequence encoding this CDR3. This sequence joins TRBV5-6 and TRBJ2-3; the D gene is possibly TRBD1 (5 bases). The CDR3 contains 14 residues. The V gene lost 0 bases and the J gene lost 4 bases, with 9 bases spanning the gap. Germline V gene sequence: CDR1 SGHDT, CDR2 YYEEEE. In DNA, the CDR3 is TGTGCCAGCAGCTTGGCCCAGGGCGCAGATACGCAGTATTTT. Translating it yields CASSLAQGADTQYF.

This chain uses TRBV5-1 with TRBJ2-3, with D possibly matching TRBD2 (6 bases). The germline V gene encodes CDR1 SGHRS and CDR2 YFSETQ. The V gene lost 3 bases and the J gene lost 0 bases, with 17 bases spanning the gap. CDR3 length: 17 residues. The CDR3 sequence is CASSSAFVAGSTDTQYF. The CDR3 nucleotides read TGCGCCAGCAGCTCGGCCTTCGTTGCGGGGAGCACAGATACGCAGTATTTT.